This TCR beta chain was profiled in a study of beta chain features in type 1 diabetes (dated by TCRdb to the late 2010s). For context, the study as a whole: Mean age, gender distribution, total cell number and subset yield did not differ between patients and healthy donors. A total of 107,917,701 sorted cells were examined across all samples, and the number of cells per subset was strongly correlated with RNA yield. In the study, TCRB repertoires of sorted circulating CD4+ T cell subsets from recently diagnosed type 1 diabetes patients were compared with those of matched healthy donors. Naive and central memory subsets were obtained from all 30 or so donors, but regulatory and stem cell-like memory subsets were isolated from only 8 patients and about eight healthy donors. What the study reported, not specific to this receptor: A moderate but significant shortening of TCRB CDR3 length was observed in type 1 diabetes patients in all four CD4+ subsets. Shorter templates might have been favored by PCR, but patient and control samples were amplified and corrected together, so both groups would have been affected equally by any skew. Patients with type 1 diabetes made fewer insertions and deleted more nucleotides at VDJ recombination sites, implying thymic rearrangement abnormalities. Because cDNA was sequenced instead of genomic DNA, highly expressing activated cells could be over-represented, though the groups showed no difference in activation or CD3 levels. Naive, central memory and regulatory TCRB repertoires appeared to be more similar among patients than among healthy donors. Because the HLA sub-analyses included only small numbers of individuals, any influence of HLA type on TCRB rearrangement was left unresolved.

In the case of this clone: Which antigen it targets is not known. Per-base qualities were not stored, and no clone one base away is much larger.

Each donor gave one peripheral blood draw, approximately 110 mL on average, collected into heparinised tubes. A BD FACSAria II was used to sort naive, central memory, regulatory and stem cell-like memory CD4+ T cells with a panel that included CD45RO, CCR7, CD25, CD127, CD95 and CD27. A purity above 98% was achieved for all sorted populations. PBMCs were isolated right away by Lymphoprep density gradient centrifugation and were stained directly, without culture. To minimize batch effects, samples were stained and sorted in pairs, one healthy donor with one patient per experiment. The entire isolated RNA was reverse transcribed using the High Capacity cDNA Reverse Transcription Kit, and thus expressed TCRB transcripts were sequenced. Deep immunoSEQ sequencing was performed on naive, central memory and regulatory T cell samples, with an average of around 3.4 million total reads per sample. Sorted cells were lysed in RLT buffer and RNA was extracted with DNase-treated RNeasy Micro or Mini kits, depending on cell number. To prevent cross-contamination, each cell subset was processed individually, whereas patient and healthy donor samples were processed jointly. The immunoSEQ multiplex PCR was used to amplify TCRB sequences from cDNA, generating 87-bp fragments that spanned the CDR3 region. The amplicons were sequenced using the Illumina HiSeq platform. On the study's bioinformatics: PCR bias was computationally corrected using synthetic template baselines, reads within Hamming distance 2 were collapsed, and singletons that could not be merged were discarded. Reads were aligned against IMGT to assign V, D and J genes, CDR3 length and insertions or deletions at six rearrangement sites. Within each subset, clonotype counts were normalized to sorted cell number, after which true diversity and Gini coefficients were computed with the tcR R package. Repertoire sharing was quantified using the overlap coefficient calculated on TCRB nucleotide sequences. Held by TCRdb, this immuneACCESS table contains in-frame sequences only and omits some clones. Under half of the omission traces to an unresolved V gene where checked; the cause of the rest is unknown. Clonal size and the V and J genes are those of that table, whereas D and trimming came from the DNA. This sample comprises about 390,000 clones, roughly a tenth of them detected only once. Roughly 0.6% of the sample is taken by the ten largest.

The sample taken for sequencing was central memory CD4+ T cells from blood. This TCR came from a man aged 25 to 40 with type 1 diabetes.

The CDR3 corresponds to CASRRAGDSQPQHF. The sequenced DNA: TGTGCCAGCCGTCGGGCGGGAGATAGTCAGCCCCAGCATTTT. In this chain, TRBV27 is recombined with TRBJ1-5; the D segment cannot be called with confidence. The junction carries 17 bases between V and J, which are trimmed by 8 bases and 6 bases respectively. The cysteine opens and the phenylalanine closes a CDR3 of 14 amino acids. Here the CDR3 DNA is all that survives: 42 bases in frame from base 1. The germline V gene (reference sequence) gives CDR1 as MNHEY and CDR2 as SMNVEV.